This T cell receptor (beta chain) was identified during a study of blood T cell repertoires in COVID-19. For the study at large: In each case, the material was cDNA or gDNA derived from T cells, B-cell-depleted T cells, or PBMCs.

Measured with immunoSEQ multiplex PCR; TCRdb has only the in-frame clones, and not every one. Here the sample spans some 270,000 clones, over 80% being singletons. Living in about two dozen US areas, the participants were between 18 and 89 years of age. Per germline, CDR1 MDHEN and CDR2 SYDVKM. The CDR3 spans 17 residues. Trimming took 6 bases from V and 0 from J, leaving 19 bases between them. This TCR came from a woman between 35 and 50 years old who had been exposed to COVID-19. The source material was PBMCs or T cells enriched from blood (not recorded which). The chain links TRBV28 to TRBJ2-3, with a possible D match to TRBD1 (6 bases). CDR3 amino acids: CASSGHTGTPSTDTQYF. The CDR3, as DNA: TGTGCCAGCAGCGGCCATACTGGGACACCTAGCACAGATACGCAGTATTTT.